These 3 T cell receptor beta chains came from one sample sequenced in a study of blood T cell repertoires in COVID-19. Sequencing was performed with immunoSEQ multiplex PCR; in TCRdb, only in-frame clones are kept and a portion is missing. The sample comprises approximately 250,000 clones, about nine tenths of which are singletons, and over 4% rests with the top ten. Source material: PBMCs or T cells enriched from blood (not recorded which). The receptors were sampled from a woman aged 25-40 years with acute COVID-19.

The chain has TRBV28 and TRBJ2-7, with 11 bases fitting TRBD1. Germline CDR1 and CDR2: MDHEN and SYDVKM. With 6 bases clipped from V and 5 bases from J, the junction kept 9 bases outside the gene matches. This CDR3 region has 15 residues. In DNA form, the CDR3 reads TGTGCCAGCAGCAATCACGGACAGGGGGCCGACGAGCAGTACTTC. Its protein product is CASSNHGQGADEQYF.

V is TRBV11-1 and J is TRBJ1-1; 7 bases map to TRBD1. The germline gives CDR1 SGHAT, CDR2 FQDESV (reference sequence). V was clipped by 5 bases and J by 6 bases; unmatched bases: 9. The CDR3 extends over 14 amino acids. The CDR3 protein is CASSPRQGFSEAFF. The CDR3 DNA follows: TGTGCCAGCAGCCCCCGACAGGGTTTCTCTGAAGCTTTCTTT.

This chain links TRBV19 with TRBJ2-2, with 11 bases that match TRBD2. Per germline, CDR1 LNHDA and CDR2 SQIVND (reference sequence). With 4 bases clipped from V and 6 bases from J, the junction kept 19 bases outside the gene matches. This CDR3 is built from 20 residues. This CDR3 is CASSNRQGRKLAGVPGELFF. In DNA form, the CDR3 reads TGTGCCAGTAGTAACAGACAGGGGCGGAAACTAGCGGGAGTGCCCGGGGAGCTGTTTTTT.